One sample yielded the 12 T cell receptor beta chains listed below, sequenced in a study of cytomegalovirus exposure and HLA in healthy donors. The PCR made use of 60 Vbeta and 13 Jbeta primers. Clones were read by immunoSEQ multiplex PCR, and TCRdb kept only the in-frame ones, dropping some. The table shows about 150,000 clones, with about 78% occurring only once. Sample: PBMCs. The receptors come from a man in his fifties or sixties in good health and CMV-seropositive.

The chain uses TRBV19 and TRBJ1-1, with 7 positions matching TRBD1. This CDR3 region has 14 residues. V gave up 6 bases and J gave up 6 bases; unmatched junction bases: 10. CDR1 is LNHDA, CDR2 SQIVND, per germline (reference sequence). DNA of the CDR3: TGTGCCAGTAGAAACAGGGGCGCATACTCTGAAGCTTTCTTT. Translating it yields CASRNRGAYSEAFF.

The chain uses TRBV6-1 and TRBJ1-1, with TRBD1 matching 8 bases. Losses at the gene ends were 5 bases for V and 5 bases for J; bases not matched to a gene: 7. This CDR3 has 14 residues. Looked up from germline, CDR1 is MNHNS and CDR2 is SASEGT. CDR3 nucleotide sequence: TGTGCCAGCAGTCCCCAGGGGGCAGGGACTGAAGCTTTCTTT. Translation: CASSPQGAGTEAFF.

The chain joins TRBV6-6 to TRBJ2-7, with 10 bases aligning to TRBD1. V gave up 6 bases and J gave up 7 bases; unmatched junction bases: 12. CDR1 is MNHNY and CDR2 is SVGAGI in the germline V gene (reference sequence). This CDR3 comprises 15 residues. CDR3 in amino acids: CASRYDRGLPGEQYF. The CDR3 region has the DNA TGTGCCAGCAGATACGACAGGGGGCTGCCAGGGGAGCAGTACTTC.

The chain joins TRBV18 to TRBJ1-4; D is possibly TRBD1 (5 bases). Trimming left V 1 base short and J 5 bases short, with 20 bases between. Looked up from germline, CDR1 is KGHSH and CDR2 is LQKENI. The CDR3 sequence is 18 residues long. CDR3 DNA: TGTGCCAGCTCACCACTTCGCGCTGAACAGGTTCTAAATGAAAAACTGTTTTTT. It yields the protein CASSPLRAEQVLNEKLFF.

The table lists this clone with a few counts. For the CDR3, the DNA is TGTGCCAGCAGTGAAAGGGGACAGGGGAACACTGAAGCTTTCTTT. Translation gives CASSERGQGNTEAFF. This chain joins TRBV6-1 and TRBJ1-1, with 9 positions matching TRBD1. V trimming: 2 bases; J trimming: 1 base; junction bases outside the gene matches: 2. The CDR3 spans 15 residues. Germline assignment: CDR1 MNHNS and CDR2 SASEGT.

Only one count was recorded for this clone. The rearrangement links TRBV10-3 to TRBJ1-2; 11 bases are a match to TRBD1. This CDR3 comprises 14 residues. Trimming cost V 6 bases and J 3 bases; bases outside gene matches: 3. Per germline, CDR1 ENHRY and CDR2 SYGVKD. The chain's CDR3 is CAIRGTGGDYGYTF. The CDR3 nucleotides are TGTGCCATCAGGGGGACAGGGGGAGACTATGGCTACACCTTC.

The J gene is TRBJ1-3, the V gene TRBV6-6; 10 bases are shared with TRBD1. The length of the CDR3 is 15 residues. The germline V gene encodes CDR1 MNHNY and CDR2 SVGAGI (reference sequence). V was pared by 4 bases and J by 3 bases, with 3 bases of the junction left unmatched. Written as DNA, the CDR3 is TGTGCCAGCAGTTCTGACAGGGGGCATGGAAACACCATATATTTT. This codes for CASSSDRGHGNTIYF.

CDR3 amino acids: CASSQNTGTGRQPQHF. CDR3 bases: TGCGCCAGCAGCCAGAACACCGGGACAGGGCGCCAGCCCCAGCATTTT. V gene TRBV4-3 combines with J gene TRBJ1-5; 9 nucleotides line up with TRBD1. The V gene's germline CDR1 is LGHNA and CDR2 YSLEER. J lost 7 bases, V lost 3 bases, and 10 bases had no gene match. This CDR3 is built from 16 residues.

This rearrangement joins TRBV28 to TRBJ2-1; 13 bases agree with TRBD2. Per germline, CDR1 MDHEN and CDR2 SYDVKM. J was trimmed by 15 bases and V by 5 bases; bases with no gene match: 7. The CDR3 totals 13 residues. The CDR3 region is CASSVTSGRVPFF. The CDR3 DNA is TGTGCCAGCAGTGTTACTAGCGGGAGGGTTCCGTTCTTC.

This clone was counted once. J is TRBJ2-5 and V is TRBV6-5; D possibly corresponds to TRBD1 (6 bases). The germline CDR1 and CDR2 sequences are MNHEY and SVGAGI. The V end lost 5 bases, the J end lost 3 bases, and 16 bases lay between the germline ends. The CDR3 has 15 residues. The CDR3 sequence: CASSMQRTVKETQYF. The CDR3 nucleotides read TGTGCCAGCAGTATGCAACGGACAGTGAAAGAGACCCAGTACTTC.

This sequence joins TRBV29-1 and TRBJ2-7; 7 bases are shared with TRBD1. The V segment lost 4 bases and the J segment 5 bases; nucleotides outside the gene matches: 5. Germline CDR1 SQVTM, CDR2 ANQGSEA. The CDR3 has 12 amino acids. The CDR3 loop reads CSVVTDRDEQYF. CDR3 coding DNA: TGCAGCGTTGTGACTGACAGGGACGAGCAGTACTTC.

The sample holds a few counts of this clone. The chain employs TRBV19 and TRBJ1-3, with TRBD1 matching over 7 bases. CDR3 length: 17 residues. The germline V gene encodes CDR1 LNHDA and CDR2 SQIVND (reference sequence). V shed 1 base, J shed 0 bases, and the junction held 6 bases outside the gene matches. The CDR3 spells CASSIGLGQSSGNTIYF. CDR3 DNA: TGTGCCAGTAGTATAGGCCTGGGACAGAGCTCTGGAAACACCATATATTTT.